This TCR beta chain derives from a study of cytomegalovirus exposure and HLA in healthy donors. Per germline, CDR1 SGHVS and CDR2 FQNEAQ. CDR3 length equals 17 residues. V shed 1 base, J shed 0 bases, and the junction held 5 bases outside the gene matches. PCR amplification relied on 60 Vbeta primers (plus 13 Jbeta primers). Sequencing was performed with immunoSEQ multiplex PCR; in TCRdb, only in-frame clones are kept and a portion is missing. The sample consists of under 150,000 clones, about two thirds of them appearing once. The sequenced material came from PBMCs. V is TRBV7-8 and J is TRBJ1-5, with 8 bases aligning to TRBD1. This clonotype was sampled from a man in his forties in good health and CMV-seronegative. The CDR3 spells CASSLGTGPYSNQPQHF. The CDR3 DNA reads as TGTGCCAGCAGCTTAGGGACAGGGCCTTATAGCAATCAGCCCCAGCATTTT.